The clone carrying this T cell receptor (beta chain) was seen just once. Antigen specificity is unknown. Repertoires were generated with immunoSEQ multiplex PCR, while TCRdb's copy carries only in-frame clones and drops some. There are about 150,000 clones in the sample; about nine tenths occur only once, and about 3% lies in the top ten. This sample was included in a study of T cell responses to AZD1222 COVID-19 vaccine. Study findings and constraints: A reported finding is that nearly half of spike-specific TCRs target unmutated variant regions. The donor cohort was predominantly white British with a female majority, and clonal diversity may have been underestimated. The peak T cell response came first, and repertoires were sampled only after it. At study baseline, merely over 5 AZD1222 recipients were seropositive.

Germline assignment: CDR1 MGHRA and CDR2 YSYEKL. The CDR3 loop spans 16 amino acids. Trimming cost V 1 base and J 0 bases; bases outside gene matches: 3. The TCR sequence derives from an adult in good health. This sample comprised peripheral blood, obtained on day 0 of AZD1222 vaccination. The V call is TRBV4-1, the J call TRBJ1-1, with 9 bases that match TRBD1. CDR3 protein: CASSQGQGGMNTEAFF. CDR3 coding DNA: TGCGCCAGCAGCCAAGGACAGGGGGGAATGAACACTGAAGCTTTCTTT.